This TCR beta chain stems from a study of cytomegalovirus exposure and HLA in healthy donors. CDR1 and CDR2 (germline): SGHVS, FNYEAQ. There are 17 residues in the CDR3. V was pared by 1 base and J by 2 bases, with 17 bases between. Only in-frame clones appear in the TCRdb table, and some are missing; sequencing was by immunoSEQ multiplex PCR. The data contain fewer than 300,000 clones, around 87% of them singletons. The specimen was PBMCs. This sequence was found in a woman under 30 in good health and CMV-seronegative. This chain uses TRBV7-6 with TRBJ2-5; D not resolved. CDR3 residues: CASSLGFALTTQETQYF. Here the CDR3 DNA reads TGTGCCAGCAGCTTAGGATTCGCGTTGACAACACAAGAGACCCAGTACTTC.